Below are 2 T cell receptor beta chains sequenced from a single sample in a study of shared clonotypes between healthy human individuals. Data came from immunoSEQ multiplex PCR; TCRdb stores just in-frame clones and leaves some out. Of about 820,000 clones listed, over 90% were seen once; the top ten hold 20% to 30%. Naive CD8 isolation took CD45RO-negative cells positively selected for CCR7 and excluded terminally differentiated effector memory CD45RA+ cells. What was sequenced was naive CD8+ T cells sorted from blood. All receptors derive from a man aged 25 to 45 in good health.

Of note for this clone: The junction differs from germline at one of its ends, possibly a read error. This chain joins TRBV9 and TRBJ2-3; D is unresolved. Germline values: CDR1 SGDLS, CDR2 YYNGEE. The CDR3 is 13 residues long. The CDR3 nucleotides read TGTGTCAGCAGCGTCACCGGGACAGATACGCAGTATTTT. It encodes CVSSVTGTDTQYF. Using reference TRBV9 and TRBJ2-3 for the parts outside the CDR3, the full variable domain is DSGVTQTPKHLITATGQRVTLRCSPRSGDLSVYWYQQSLDQGLQFLIQYYNGEERAKGNILERFSAQQFPDLHSELNLSSLELGDSALYFCVSSVTGTDTQYFGPGTRLTVL.

In DNA, the CDR3 is TGTGCCAGCAGTTCCTCCAGGACGTCAAACCGGGACACAGGGGGTATTGTGACCAAAAACATTCAGTACTTC. It encodes CASSSSRTSNRDTGGIVTKNIQYF. The genes are TRBV28 and TRBJ2-4, with 8 bases that match TRBD1. CDR3 length: 24 residues. Trimming at V came to 4 bases and at J to 2 bases, leaving 31 bases not matched to a gene. Per the germline V gene, CDR1 is MDHEN and CDR2 is SYDVKM.